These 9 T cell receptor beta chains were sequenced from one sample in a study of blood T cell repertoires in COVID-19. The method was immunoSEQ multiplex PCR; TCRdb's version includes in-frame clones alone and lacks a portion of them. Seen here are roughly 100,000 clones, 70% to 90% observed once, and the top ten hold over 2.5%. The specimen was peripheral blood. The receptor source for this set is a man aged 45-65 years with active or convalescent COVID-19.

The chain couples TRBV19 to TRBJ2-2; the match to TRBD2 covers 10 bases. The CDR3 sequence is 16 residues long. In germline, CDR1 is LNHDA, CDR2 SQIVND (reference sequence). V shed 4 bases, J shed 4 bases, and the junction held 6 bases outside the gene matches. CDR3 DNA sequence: TGTGCCAGTAGTACTAGCGGGGGTAGGAGCACCGGGGAGCTGTTTTTT. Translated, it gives CASSTSGGRSTGELFF.

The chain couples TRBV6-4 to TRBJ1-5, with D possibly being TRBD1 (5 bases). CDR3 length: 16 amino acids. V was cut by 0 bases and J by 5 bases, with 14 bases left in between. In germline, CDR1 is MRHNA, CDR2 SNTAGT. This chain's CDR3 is CASSDSPRVADQPQHF. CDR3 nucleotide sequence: TGTGCCAGCAGTGACTCTCCCAGGGTAGCGGATCAGCCCCAGCATTTT.

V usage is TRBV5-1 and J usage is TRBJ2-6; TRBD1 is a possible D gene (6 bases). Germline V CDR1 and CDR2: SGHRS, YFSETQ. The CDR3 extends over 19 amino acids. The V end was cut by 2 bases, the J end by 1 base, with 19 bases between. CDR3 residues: CASSLRAGAVGSGANVLTF. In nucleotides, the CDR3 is TGCGCCAGCAGCTTAAGGGCAGGGGCGGTAGGTTCTGGGGCCAACGTCCTGACTTTC.

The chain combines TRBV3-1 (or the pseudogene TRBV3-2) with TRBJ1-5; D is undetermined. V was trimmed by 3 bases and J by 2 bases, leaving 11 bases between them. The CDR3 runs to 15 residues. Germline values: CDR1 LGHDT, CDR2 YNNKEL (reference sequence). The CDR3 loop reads CASSQGMGGNQPQHF. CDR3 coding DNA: TGTGCCAGCAGCCAGGGAATGGGAGGCAATCAGCCCCAGCATTTT.

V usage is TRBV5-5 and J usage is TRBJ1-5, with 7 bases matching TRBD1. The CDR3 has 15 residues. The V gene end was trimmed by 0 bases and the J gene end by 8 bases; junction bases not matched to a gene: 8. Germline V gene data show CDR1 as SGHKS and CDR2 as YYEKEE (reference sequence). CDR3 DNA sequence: TGTGCCAGCAGCTTGGCGGACAGGTTACTAGAGCCCCAGCATTTT. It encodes CASSLADRLLEPQHF.

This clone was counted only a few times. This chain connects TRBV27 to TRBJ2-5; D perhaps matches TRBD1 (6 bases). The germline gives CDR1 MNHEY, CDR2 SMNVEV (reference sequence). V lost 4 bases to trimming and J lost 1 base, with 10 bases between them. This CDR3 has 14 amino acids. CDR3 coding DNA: TGTGCCAGCAGTTACCTGGGGGCCCAAGAGACCCAGTACTTC. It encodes CASSYLGAQETQYF.

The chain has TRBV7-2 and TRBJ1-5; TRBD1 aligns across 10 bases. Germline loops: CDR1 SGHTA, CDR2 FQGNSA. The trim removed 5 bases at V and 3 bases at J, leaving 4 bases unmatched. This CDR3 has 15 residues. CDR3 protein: CASSPGQGFNQPQHF. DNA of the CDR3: TGTGCCAGCAGCCCGGGACAGGGGTTCAATCAGCCCCAGCATTTT.

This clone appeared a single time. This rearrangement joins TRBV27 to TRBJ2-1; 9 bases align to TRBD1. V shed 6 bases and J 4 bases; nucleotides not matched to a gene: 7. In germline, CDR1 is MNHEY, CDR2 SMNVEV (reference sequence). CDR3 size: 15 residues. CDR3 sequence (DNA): TGTGCCAGCAGAGGGTTGACAGGGGGTTACAATGAGCAGTTCTTC. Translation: CASRGLTGGYNEQFF.

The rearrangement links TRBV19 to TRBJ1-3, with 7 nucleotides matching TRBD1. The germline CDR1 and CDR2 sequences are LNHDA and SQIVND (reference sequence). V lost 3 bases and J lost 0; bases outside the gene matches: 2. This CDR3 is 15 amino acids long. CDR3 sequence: CASSIGTVSGNTIYF. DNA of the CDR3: TGTGCCAGTAGTATTGGGACAGTCTCTGGAAACACCATATATTTT.